The 30 T cell receptor beta chains below were found in one sample sequenced in a study of a mutant IDH1 vaccine in newly diagnosed glioma (dated by TCRdb to the early 2020s). These receptors' targets are unknown. The time point label of this sample denotes: week 11, during vaccination. Each vaccine dose, consisting of 300 ug of a 20-mer mutant IDH1 peptide in Montanide, was administered subcutaneously with topical imiquimod. Libraries came from the immunoSEQ multiplex PCR assay. TCRdb holds this immuneACCESS table with in-frame rearrangements only. Some clones are missing; in checked studies, unresolved V genes explain under half, and the rest has no known cause. The sample table contains some 60,000 clones; only one count was recorded for approximately 80% of them. The ten largest clones take up 3% to 4% of the sample. The sample was PBMCs, taken from a glioma patient whose treatment included an IDH1 peptide vaccine. The source of these receptors is a man aged 30 to 39 with glioma.

About this clone: The DNA is left out, because the CDR3 cannot be placed on it with certainty; the CDR3 is given as TCRdb lists it. The V call is TRBV7-5, the J call TRBJ2-1; TRBD2, as called in the table, went unchecked against the DNA. TRBV7-5 is recorded as a pseudogene. The CDR3 spans 20 amino acids, including both terminal residues. The CDR3 protein is CVRSAFHGRMYVCFYNEQFF.

V is TRBV7-9 and J is TRBJ2-1; 10 nucleotides line up with TRBD2. The germline CDR1 and CDR2 sequences are SEHNR and FQNEAQ (reference sequence). The CDR3 is 18 residues long. V gave up 2 bases and J gave up 4 bases; unmatched junction bases: 11. Here the CDR3 reads CASSLPRVAGGFYNEQFF. In nucleotides, the CDR3 is TGTGCCAGCAGCTTACCCCGCGTAGCGGGAGGCTTTTACAATGAGCAGTTCTTC.

This clone occurred a few times. This rearrangement joins TRBV28 to TRBJ1-1; no reliable D call. Between the trimmed V and J ends, which lost 6 bases and 2 bases, there was a span of 13 bases. Germline V gene lookup returns CDR1 MDHEN and CDR2 SYDVKM. The CDR3 extends over 14 amino acids. For the CDR3, the DNA is TGTGCCAGCAGCACGAGGGCCGATAACACTGAAGCTTTCTTT. Translated, it gives CASSTRADNTEAFF.

A few counts support this clone. The V and J genes are TRBV30 and TRBJ1-5; TRBD1 aligns across 8 bases. CDR3 length equals 15 residues. V trimming: 4 bases; J trimming: 5 bases; junction bases outside the gene matches: 10. Germline CDR1 GTSNPN, CDR2 SVGIG (reference sequence). CDR3 amino acids: CAWNSGQGRDQPQHF. CDR3 bases: TGTGCCTGGAATAGTGGACAGGGACGGGATCAGCCCCAGCATTTT. The whole variable domain, filled in from reference TRBV30 and TRBJ1-5, reads SQTIHQWPATLVQPVGSPLSLECTVEGTSNPNLYWYRQAAGRGLQLLFYSVGIGQISSEVPQNLSASRPQDRQFILSSKKLLLSDSGFYLCAWNSGQGRDQPQHFGDGTRLSIL.

The V gene is TRBV28, the J gene TRBJ1-1; no clear D gene. The CDR3 runs to 13 residues. V shed 2 bases and J shed 1 base, with 5 bases lying between them. The V gene's germline CDR1 is MDHEN and CDR2 SYDVKM. This chain's CDR3 is CASSLGENTEAFF. The CDR3 bases are TGTGCCAGCAGTTTAGGGGAGAACACTGAAGCTTTCTTT. Variable domain in full (rest from reference TRBV28 and TRBJ1-1): DVKVTQSSRYLVKRTGEKVFLECVQDMDHENMFWYRQDPGLGLRLIYFSYDVKMKEKGDIPEGYSVSREKKERFSLILESASTNQTSMYLCASSLGENTEAFFGQGTRLTVV.

This chain connects TRBV5-1 to TRBJ1-6, with D uncertain. This CDR3 has 15 residues. The germline V gene has CDR1 SGHRS and CDR2 YFSETQ. V gave up 3 bases and J gave up 6 bases, with 13 bases separating them. The CDR3 loop is CASSSAGLINSPLHF. CDR3 bases: TGCGCCAGCAGCTCAGCAGGACTGATTAATTCACCCCTCCACTTT.

This chain links TRBV19 with TRBJ1-2; 9 nucleotides line up with TRBD1. Germline CDR1 reads LNHDA; CDR2 reads SQIVND (reference sequence). J was trimmed by 2 bases and V by 5 bases; bases with no gene match: 9. This CDR3 is built from 16 residues. CDR3 coding DNA: TGTGCCAGTAGTCGTCACGGGACAGGGAAAAACTATGGCTACACCTTC. Protein product: CASSRHGTGKNYGYTF.

V usage is TRBV2 and J usage is TRBJ1-4, with D possibly being TRBD1 (5 bases). Germline CDR1 reads SNHLY; CDR2 reads FYNNEI. V lost 7 bases to trimming and J lost 4 bases, with 13 bases between them. CDR3 length equals 14 residues. CDR3 in DNA: TGTGCCAGCAACCCCAGGGTTAGTAATGAAAAACTGTTTTTT. Translation gives CASNPRVSNEKLFF. The full variable domain, rest sourced from reference TRBV2 and TRBJ1-4, is EPEVTQTPSHQVTQMGQEVILRCVPISNHLYFYWYRQILGQKVEFLVSFYNNEISEKSEIFDDQFSVERPDGSNFTLKIRSTKLEDSAMYFCASNPRVSNEKLFFGSGTQLSVL.

V and J are TRBV28 and TRBJ1-3; 7 nucleotides line up with TRBD1. After removal of 3 bases from V and 0 bases from J, the junction contained 2 bases not matched to a gene. CDR1 MDHEN and CDR2 SYDVKM come from the germline V gene. The CDR3 sequence is 15 residues long. The DNA for the CDR3 is TGTGCCAGCAGTTTCGGGGACAGCTCTGGAAACACCATATATTTT. The encoded protein is CASSFGDSSGNTIYF.

This rearrangement joins TRBV7-2 to TRBJ2-7, with 7 bases matching TRBD2. J was trimmed by 3 bases and V by 3 bases; bases with no gene match: 5. The CDR3 spans 14 residues. Germline loops: CDR1 SGHTA, CDR2 FQGNSA. CDR3 in DNA: TGTGCCAGCAGCTTCAGCGGGGACCTCTACGAGCAGTACTTC. Protein sequence: CASSFSGDLYEQYF.

To note about this clone: An end of the junction does not agree with germline; a read error may underlie this. This chain joins TRBV4-1 and TRBJ2-7, with 8 bases matching TRBD1. The V gene's germline CDR1 is MGHRA and CDR2 YSYEKL. This CDR3 comprises 17 residues. The CDR3 coding sequence is TGCGCCAGCAGCCAATATCCGGGTGGACAGGGTTCCTACAAGCAGTACTTC. This encodes CASSQYPGGQGSYKQYF.

The chain employs TRBV28 and TRBJ1-5; D perhaps matches TRBD1 (5 bases). The CDR3 has 14 residues. Germline assignment: CDR1 MDHEN and CDR2 SYDVKM. V was pared by 4 bases and J by 9 bases, with 16 bases between. CDR3 in DNA: TGTGCCAGCAGTTATCCTCACGGGGCTCGGCCCCAGCATTTT. Translation: CASSYPHGARPQHF. Full variable domain (remainder filled in from reference TRBV28 and TRBJ1-5): DVKVTQSSRYLVKRTGEKVFLECVQDMDHENMFWYRQDPGLGLRLIYFSYDVKMKEKGDIPEGYSVSREKKERFSLILESASTNQTSMYLCASSYPHGARPQHFGDGTRLSIL.

This chain connects TRBV11-2 to TRBJ2-1; D possibly corresponds to TRBD1 (6 bases). The CDR3 consists of 12 residues. Germline CDR1 reads SGHAT; CDR2 reads FQNNGV. V lost 1 base and J lost 15, with 13 bases in between. For the CDR3, the DNA is TGTGCCAGCAGCTTAGTAACAGGGTACTCGTTCTTC. As protein: CASSLVTGYSFF.

The V gene is TRBV27, the J gene TRBJ1-1; a possible D gene is TRBD1 (6 bases). The V end was cut by 2 bases, the J end by 7 bases, with 23 bases between. Germline assignment: CDR1 MNHEY and CDR2 SMNVEV (reference sequence). There are 17 residues in the CDR3. DNA of the CDR3: TGTGCCAGCAGTTTAAGGGGGGCCGTCGGAGACAGACTTGAAGCTTTCTTT. Protein: CASSLRGAVGDRLEAFF.

The chain links TRBV2 to TRBJ2-2; D remains unclear. Germline values: CDR1 SNHLY, CDR2 FYNNEI. The CDR3 contains 14 residues. Trimming removed 6 bases from V and 6 bases from J, with 14 bases in between. Here the CDR3 DNA reads TGTGCCAGCAGCGAGGACCGAGTATCCGGGGAGCTGTTTTTT. Encoded protein: CASSEDRVSGELFF.

This clone has a handful of counts. The chain joins TRBV30 to TRBJ1-2; D perhaps matches TRBD1 (5 bases). Deletions cut 1 base from V and 4 bases from J, with 10 bases between. This CDR3 spans 13 amino acids. Per the germline V gene, CDR1 is GTSNPN and CDR2 is SVGIG (reference sequence). The CDR3 region has the DNA TGTGCCTGGAGTGATCAGGGTTCCTATGGCTACACCTTC. This sequence encodes CAWSDQGSYGYTF.

This clone appeared a single time. V and J are TRBV7-2 and TRBJ2-7; a possible D gene is TRBD1 (5 bases). Germline values: CDR1 SGHTA, CDR2 FQGNSA. V lost 5 bases and J lost 1, with 15 bases in between. The CDR3 has 15 amino acids. The CDR3: CASSARQRLSYEQYF. The CDR3 nucleotides read TGTGCCAGCAGCGCGCGACAGCGTTTATCCTACGAGCAGTACTTC.

V is TRBV7-9 and J is TRBJ1-1; D unresolved. Germline CDR1 SEHNR, CDR2 FQNEAQ (reference sequence). CDR3 length: 12 amino acids. V lost 3 bases to trimming and J lost 9 bases, with 11 bases between them. The CDR3 nucleotides read TGTGCCAGCAGCTTCTCGGCAGTCCAAGCTTTCTTT. Translated, it gives CASSFSAVQAFF.

The chain uses TRBV19 and TRBJ1-1, with no clear D. The CDR3 sequence is 13 residues long. With 8 bases removed from V and 3 bases from J, the gap between germline ends came to 13 bases. Germline loops: CDR1 LNHDA, CDR2 SQIVND (reference sequence). The CDR3 nucleotides are TGTGCCAGTTTACCGGATCTAGACACTGAAGCTTTCTTT. Amino acids: CASLPDLDTEAFF.

In its sample, this clone was seen a few times. The chain uses TRBV7-8 and TRBJ1-4; D is undetermined. Trimming left V 1 base short and J 2 bases short, with 14 bases between. Germline assignment: CDR1 SGHVS and CDR2 FQNEAQ. This CDR3 is built from 17 residues. In DNA form, the CDR3 reads TGTGCCAGCAGCTTAGTCATTCGACTTTCCACTAATGAAAAACTGTTTTTT. Amino acid sequence: CASSLVIRLSTNEKLFF.

The chain joins TRBV9 to TRBJ2-7; tentatively, D is TRBD1 or TRBD2 (6 bases each). This CDR3 spans 15 amino acids. Trimming removed 4 bases at V and 4 bases at J, with 18 bases between. The germline V gene encodes CDR1 SGDLS and CDR2 YYNGEE. CDR3 loop: CASSLRTEGGYEQYF. The CDR3 nucleotides are TGTGCCAGCAGCCTTAGGACGGAGGGGGGATACGAGCAGTACTTC.

This chain links TRBV5-4 with TRBJ2-7, with unresolved D. Between the trimmed V and J ends, which lost 2 bases and 3 bases, there was a span of 9 bases. Germline V lookup: CDR1 SGHNT, CDR2 YYREEE (reference sequence). This CDR3 region has 13 residues. CDR3 sequence: CASSFDLNYEQYF. The CDR3 DNA follows: TGTGCCAGCAGCTTCGACCTGAACTACGAGCAGTACTTC.

The V call is TRBV7-2, the J call TRBJ2-1; D remains unclear. V gave up 4 bases and J gave up 10 bases, with 11 bases separating them. Per the germline V gene, CDR1 is SGHTA and CDR2 is FQGNSA. The CDR3 consists of 12 residues. DNA of the CDR3: TGTGCCAGCAGCTCCCTAACGTGGGAGCAGTTCTTC. This encodes CASSSLTWEQFF.

The V call is TRBV4-3, the J call TRBJ2-5; D is unclear. Per germline, CDR1 LGHNA and CDR2 YSLEER. V was pared by 3 bases and J by 3 bases, with 8 bases between. The CDR3 is 13 amino acids. The CDR3 bases are TGCGCCAGCAGCCATGGACGGGAAGAGACCCAGTACTTC. This translates into CASSHGREETQYF.

The V gene is TRBV5-4, the J gene TRBJ2-3, with 12 bases matching TRBD1. The CDR3 contains 15 residues. Germline CDR1 is SGHNT and CDR2 is YYREEE (reference sequence). The ends lost 3 bases at V and 5 bases at J; junction bases unmatched: 4. The CDR3: CASSWDRGRGDTQYF. The CDR3 nucleotides are TGTGCCAGCAGCTGGGACAGGGGGCGGGGAGATACGCAGTATTTT.

The genes are TRBV27 and TRBJ2-1, with D tentatively TRBD1 (5 bases). CDR1 and CDR2 (germline): MNHEY, SMNVEV (reference sequence). The CDR3 contains 13 residues. V lost 4 bases and J 5 bases, leaving 9 bases between the germline ends. CDR3 DNA sequence: TGTGCCAGCAGTTCGTCAGGGAACAATGAGCAGTTCTTC. Residues: CASSSSGNNEQFF.

The rearrangement links TRBV5-6 to TRBJ1-1, with 7 bases aligning to TRBD1. V lost 1 base and J lost 5; bases outside the gene matches: 8. CDR1 and CDR2 (germline): SGHDT, YYEEEE. This CDR3 has 15 residues. For the CDR3, the DNA is TGTGCCAGCAGCTTGTATAGGGGGCAGGGTACTGAAGCTTTCTTT. Translated, it gives CASSLYRGQGTEAFF.

The CDR3: CASSPGGGGYTF. The CDR3 DNA is TGTGCCAGCTCACCGGGGGGTGGAGGCTACACCTTC. The V and J genes are TRBV18 and TRBJ1-2; the D gene is possibly TRBD1 (5 bases). V lost 3 bases and J 8 bases, leaving 10 bases between the germline ends. This CDR3 contains 12 residues. The germline CDR1 and CDR2 sequences are KGHSH and LQKENI. Using reference TRBV18 and TRBJ1-2 for the parts outside the CDR3, the full variable domain is NAGVMQNPRHLVRRRGQEARLRCSPMKGHSHVYWYRQLPEEGLKFMVYLQKENIIDESGMPKERFSAEFPKEGPSILRIQQVVRGDSAAYFCASSPGGGGYTFGSGTRLTVV.

The chain employs TRBV4-2 and TRBJ1-4, with D possibly being TRBD1 (6 bases). Germline CDR1 is LGHNA and CDR2 is YNFKEQ. V lost 0 bases and J lost 10, with 15 bases in between. CDR3 length: 15 residues. CDR3: CASSQERQDFRKLFF. CDR3 coding DNA: TGTGCCAGCAGCCAAGAGCGACAGGACTTTCGAAAACTGTTTTTT.

This chain links TRBV29-1 with TRBJ2-7; TRBD2 is a possible D gene (5 bases). The ends were cut back, 1 base at V and 5 bases at J, with 9 bases in the middle. CDR3 length: 12 amino acids. Germline V gives CDR1 SQVTM, CDR2 ANQGSEA. This CDR3 is CSVEGGSHEQYF. The CDR3 bases are TGCAGCGTTGAAGGAGGGAGCCACGAGCAGTACTTC.